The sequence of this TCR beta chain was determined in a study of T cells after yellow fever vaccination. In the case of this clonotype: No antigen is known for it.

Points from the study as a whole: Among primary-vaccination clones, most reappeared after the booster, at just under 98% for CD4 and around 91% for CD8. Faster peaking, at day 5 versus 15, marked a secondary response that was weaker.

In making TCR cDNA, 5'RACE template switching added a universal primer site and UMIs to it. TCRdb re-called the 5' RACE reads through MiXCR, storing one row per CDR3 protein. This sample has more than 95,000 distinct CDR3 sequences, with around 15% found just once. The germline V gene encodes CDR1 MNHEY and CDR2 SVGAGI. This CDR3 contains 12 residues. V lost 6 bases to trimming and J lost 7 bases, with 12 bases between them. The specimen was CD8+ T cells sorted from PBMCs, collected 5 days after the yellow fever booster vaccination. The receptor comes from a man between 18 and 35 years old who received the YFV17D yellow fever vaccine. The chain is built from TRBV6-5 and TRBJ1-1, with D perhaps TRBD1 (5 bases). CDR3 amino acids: CASSPGSNEAFF. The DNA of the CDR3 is TGTGCCAGCAGCCCAGGGTCGAATGAAGCTTTCTTT.